Given below is one TCR beta chain in context. This clone was seen once. Its target antigen remains unknown. No much larger clone is present one base from it, and per-base qualities are unavailable. The sample comes from a study of blood T cell repertoires in COVID-19 (TCRdb year 2020). At the level of the whole study: Collaborator samples came from the United States, Italy and Spain and covered acute and convalescent phases of COVID-19. Where HLA class I and class II types were available, the types were taken from metadata supplied by the sample provider, not from assay-based typing. The sample metadata nearly always contained a de-identified subject ID, COVID-19 status, age in years and sex. Samples came from the ongoing ImmuneRACE study (first 160 participants) plus 1,254 subjects from 6 global collaborators. The repertoires were released in a freely available public database meant as a resource for research on the immune response to SARS-CoV-2. The material from the prospective study consisted of cDNA or gDNA derived from T cells, B-cell-depleted T cells, or PBMCs. Subjects who had been exposed to COVID-19, were actively infected with it, or had recovered from it provided the deeply sampled blood TCRbeta repertoires that made up the dataset. On the study overall, not on this receptor specifically: The quantity of clinical and demographic metadata differed by source and by participant and was supplied without curation.

TCRbeta CDR3 regions were amplified from genomic DNA using the immunoSEQ Assay, a bias-controlled multiplex PCR. In the authors' own workflow: The number of nucleated cells in each sample was estimated from the amplification of reference gene primers within the assay. Sequence reads were collapsed and filtered to measure the absolute abundance of every unique TCRbeta CDR3 rearrangement. Productive Simpson clonality was computed per sample as the square root of Simpson's diversity index over productive rearrangements. TCRdb carries this immuneACCESS record with in-frame sequences only. Its versions omit some clonotypes, under half of them owing to an unresolved V gene in the studies checked, with the rest unexplained. That table gives V, J and clone size, and the DNA gave D and trimming. The sample records more than 200,000 clones, 87% of which are singletons. About a tenth of the sample comes from the top ten.

In the prospective study, participants were about 18 to 100 years old, resided in about two dozen geographic areas of the United States, and were enrolled through a virtual design. Cohort assignment in the prospective study relied on participant-reported clinical history from a screening survey and a study questionnaire. ImmuneRACE Cohort 3 recovered participants were defined by two consecutive negative NP/OP PCR tests, healthcare professional clearance, or symptom resolution. Mobile phlebotomists in the prospective study collected whole blood, serum and a nasopharyngeal or oropharyngeal swab from every participant. Over an approximately 2-month period, participants in the prospective study had the option of providing additional blood draws and questionnaires. Before DNA extraction, prospective study blood samples were shipped either frozen or at room temperature. Sequenced sample: PBMCs or T cells enriched from blood (not recorded which). The origin of this receptor is a man between 25 and 39 years old who had recovered from COVID-19.

Read as DNA, the sequence is TGTGCCAGCAGCCCGCGACTAGCGGAGAGCTCCTACAATGAGCAGTTCTTC. Its protein product is CASSPRLAESSYNEQFF. The chain links TRBV5-4 with TRBJ2-1, and TRBD2 matches 9 of the central bases. V ends up 4 bases short and J 0 bases short, with an unmatched junction base count of 8. Based on the germline V gene (reference sequence), the CDR1 and CDR2 sequences are SGHNT and YYREEE. From the cysteine up to the phenylalanine, the CDR3 has a length of 17 residues. Left in the record is the CDR3 DNA by itself, 51 bases read in frame from the first base.